This TCR beta chain came from a study of T-cell memory formation after mild COVID-19. Study details: The two donors had largely donor-specific TCR clusters.

This clonotype was recorded a few times. Trimming removed 2 bases at V and 0 bases at J, with 16 bases between. CDR3 length: 17 amino acids. Germline CDR1 reads LGHNA; CDR2 reads YNFKEQ. TCRdb itself ran the 5' RACE reads through MiXCR, one entry per CDR3 protein. The table records about 350,000 distinct CDR3 sequences, roughly 13% of them present only once. The clonotype originates from a man between 18 and 35 years old who had mild COVID-19 (a few samples of this study predate the infection). Cell type and time point are not known. This chain links TRBV4-2 with TRBJ1-1; no clear D gene. The sequenced sample consisted of PBMCs or a T cell subset sorted from them (not recorded which). DNA for the CDR3: TGTGCCAGCAGCCAACCCGGGTCAGGAGACATGAACACTGAAGCTTTCTTT. Its translation is CASSQPGSGDMNTEAFF.